This T cell receptor (beta chain) was sequenced during a study of blood T cell repertoires in COVID-19. Study as a whole: Samples representing acute and convalescent COVID-19 were sourced from the United States, Italy and Spain. Sources were T cells, B-cell-depleted T cells, or PBMCs; the material itself was cDNA or gDNA.

With 4 bases removed from V and 3 bases from J, the gap between germline ends came to 19 bases. Germline CDR1 reads LGHDT; CDR2 reads YNNKEL (reference sequence). The CDR3 totals 17 residues. This clone has a single count. Enrolled during active infection, Seattle patients were then followed longitudinally. Only in-frame clones appear in the TCRdb table, and some are missing; sequencing was by immunoSEQ multiplex PCR. The sample contains 300,000 to 450,000 clones, 89% of which appear only once. The sequenced material came from peripheral blood. The chain carries TRBV3-1 (or the pseudogene TRBV3-2) and TRBJ2-1, with D possibly being TRBD2 (7 bases). This TCR came from a woman in her sixties with COVID-19, enrolled during active disease. The CDR3 DNA follows: TGTGCCAGCAGCCTCCTCTTAGGGGGGGGGTACTACAATGAGCAGTTCTTC. Protein sequence: CASSLLLGGGYYNEQFF.